This T cell receptor (beta chain) was recovered during a study of T cell repertoires in cytomegalovirus infection. TCRdb called the reads again in MiXCR, with one record for every CDR3 protein. The sample lists over 450,000 distinct CDR3 sequences, about 11% seen once, with 9.5% to 13% in the top ten. The CDR3 contains 15 residues. Deletions cut 6 bases from V and 6 bases from J, with 21 bases between. Germline V CDR1 and CDR2: DFQATT, SNEGSKA (reference sequence). Sequencing was performed on PBMCs. This receptor was obtained from a human donor in good health (CMV status not recorded). Some clones in this sample may be carry-over from other donors' samples. The chain recombines TRBV20-1 with TRBJ1-5, with D uncertain. The DNA for the CDR3 is TGCAGTGCCATTCCCTTGACGGTGGGTGGTCAGCCCCAGCATTTT. Translation gives CSAIPLTVGGQPQHF.